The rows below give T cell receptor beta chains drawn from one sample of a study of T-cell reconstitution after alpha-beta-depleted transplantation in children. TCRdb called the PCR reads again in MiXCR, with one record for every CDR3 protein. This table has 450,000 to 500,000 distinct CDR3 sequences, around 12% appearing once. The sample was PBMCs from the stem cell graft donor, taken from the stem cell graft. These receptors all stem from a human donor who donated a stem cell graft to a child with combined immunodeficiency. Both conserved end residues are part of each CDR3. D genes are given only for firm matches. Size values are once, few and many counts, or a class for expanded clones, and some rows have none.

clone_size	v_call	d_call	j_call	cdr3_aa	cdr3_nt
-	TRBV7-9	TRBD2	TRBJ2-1	CASSSLTSGGHNEQFF	TGTGCCAGCAGCTCCCTCACTAGCGGGGGGCACAATGAGCAGTTCTTC
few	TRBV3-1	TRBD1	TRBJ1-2	CASSQGFLVKGGTANYGYTF	TGTGCCAGCAGCCAAGGATTTTTAGTAAAGGGCGGGACAGCTAACTATGGCTACACCTTC
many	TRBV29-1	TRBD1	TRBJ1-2	CSVVQGDYGYTF	TGCAGCGTTGTACAGGGGGACTATGGCTACACCTTC
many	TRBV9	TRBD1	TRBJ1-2	CASSAGTGGKWVYGYTF	TGTGCCAGCAGCGCGGGGACAGGGGGCAAATGGGTCTATGGCTACACCTTC
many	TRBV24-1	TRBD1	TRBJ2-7	CATGTGSYEQYF	TGTGCCACCGGGACAGGTTCCTACGAGCAGTACTTC
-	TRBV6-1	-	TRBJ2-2	CASTGFGTGELFF	TGTGCCAGCACAGGGTTCGGCACCGGGGAGCTGTTTTTT
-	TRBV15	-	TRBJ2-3	CATSRDDVGGQGDTQYF	TGTGCCACCAGCAGAGATGACGTCGGGGGGCAGGGAGATACGCAGTATTTT
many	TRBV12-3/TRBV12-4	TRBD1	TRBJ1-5	CASSRQGAQPQHF	TGTGCCAGCAGTCGACAGGGAGCTCAGCCCCAGCATTTT
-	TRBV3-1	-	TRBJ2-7	CASSLYPTDSSYEQYF	TGTGCCAGCAGCCTATACCCGACGGACAGCTCCTACGAGCAGTACTTC
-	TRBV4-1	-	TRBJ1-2	CASSQDRSYGYTF	TGCGCCAGCAGCCAAGACCGCTCCTATGGCTACACCTTC
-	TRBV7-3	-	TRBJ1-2	CASSRGGFYGYTF	TGTGCCAGCAGCCGGGGAGGGTTCTATGGCTACACCTTC
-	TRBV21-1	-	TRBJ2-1	CASRISSGSSSYNEQFF	TGTGCCAGCAGGATTTCTAGCGGATCAAGCTCCTACAATGAGCAGTTCTTC
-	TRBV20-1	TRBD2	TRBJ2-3	CSLLAGGVTDTQYF	TGCAGTTTACTAGCGGGGGGCGTAACAGATACGCAGTATTTT
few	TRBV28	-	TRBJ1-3	CASSLGKYRARGGNTIYF	TGTGCCAGCAGTTTAGGGAAGTACAGGGCAAGGGGAGGAAACACCATATATTTT
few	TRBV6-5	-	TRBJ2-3	CASSYGTTRRTDTQYF	TGTGCCAGCAGTTACGGGACCACAAGACGCACAGATACGCAGTATTTT
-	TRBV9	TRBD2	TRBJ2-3	CASSARLAGEQDTQYF	TGTGCCAGCAGCGCGAGACTAGCGGGGGAGCAAGATACGCAGTATTTT
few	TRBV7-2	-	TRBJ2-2	CASRDVGPTSDTGELFF	TGTGCCAGCCGGGACGTCGGGCCCACTTCGGACACCGGGGAGCTGTTTTTT
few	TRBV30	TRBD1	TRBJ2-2	CAWSSTGGIGELFF	TGTGCCTGGAGTTCGACAGGGGGCATCGGGGAGCTGTTTTTT
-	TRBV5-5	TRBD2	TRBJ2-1	CASSLGEGRNEQFF	TGTGCCAGCAGCTTGGGGGAGGGCCGAAATGAGCAGTTCTTC
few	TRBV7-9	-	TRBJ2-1	CASSFTGPIYNEQFF	TGTGCCAGCAGCTTCACCGGGCCCATCTACAATGAGCAGTTCTTC
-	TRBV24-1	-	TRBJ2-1	CATSDLGGIYNEQFF	TGTGCCACCAGTGATTTGGGGGGAATCTACAATGAGCAGTTCTTC
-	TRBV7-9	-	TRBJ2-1	CASSLETLAQFF	TGTGCCAGCAGCTTGGAGACCCTCGCGCAGTTCTTC
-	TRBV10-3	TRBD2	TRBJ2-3	CAMARNSGGSADTQYF	TGTGCCATGGCCCGGAATAGCGGGGGGAGCGCAGATACGCAGTATTTT
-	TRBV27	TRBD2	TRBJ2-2	CASSRPGTSGGELFF	TGTGCCAGCAGCCGCCCCGGGACTAGCGGCGGGGAGCTGTTTTTT
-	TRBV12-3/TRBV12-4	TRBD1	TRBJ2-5	CASSPRGQLEWGYF	TGTGCCAGCAGTCCTCGGGGACAGCTAGAGTGGGGGTACTTC
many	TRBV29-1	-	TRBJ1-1	CSVEGDRLEAFF	TGCAGCGTTGAGGGGGACCGTTTGGAAGCTTTCTTT
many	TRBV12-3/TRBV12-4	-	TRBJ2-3	CASSSRGGSTDTQYF	TGTGCCAGCAGTTCCCGGGGAGGTTCCACAGATACGCAGTATTTT
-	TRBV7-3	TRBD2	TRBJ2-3	CASSPFPLAGGTDTQYF	TGTGCCAGCAGCCCCTTTCCCTTAGCGGGCGGCACAGATACGCAGTATTTT
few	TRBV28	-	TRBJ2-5	CASSLRPPQETQYF	TGTGCCAGCAGTTTACGGCCCCCCCAAGAGACCCAGTACTTC
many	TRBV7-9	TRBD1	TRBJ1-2	CASSLAPGTGELYGYTF	TGTGCCAGCAGCTTAGCTCCCGGGACAGGGGAACTCTATGGCTACACCTTC
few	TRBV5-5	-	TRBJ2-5	CASSQLPGLGGTQYF	TGTGCCAGCAGCCAATTGCCAGGCCTGGGTGGGACCCAGTACTTC
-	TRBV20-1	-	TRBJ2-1	CSARDLAAYYNEQFF	TGCAGTGCTAGAGATCTGGCGGCCTACTACAATGAGCAGTTCTTC
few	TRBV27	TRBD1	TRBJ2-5	CATRQGAGETQYF	TGTGCCACTCGCCAGGGGGCAGGAGAGACCCAGTACTTC
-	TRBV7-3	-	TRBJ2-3	CASSLTSSKVDTQYF	TGTGCCAGCAGCTTAACGAGCTCGAAGGTAGATACGCAGTATTTT
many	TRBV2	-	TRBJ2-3	CASSDLGDTQYF	TGTGCCAGCAGTGATTTAGGGGATACGCAGTATTTT
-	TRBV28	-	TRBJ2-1	CASSLFLGSSYNEQFF	TGTGCCAGCAGTTTATTTCTGGGGAGCTCCTACAATGAGCAGTTCTTC
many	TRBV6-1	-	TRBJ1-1	CASSEKGEGTEAFF	TGTGCCAGCAGTGAAAAAGGGGAGGGAACTGAAGCTTTCTTT
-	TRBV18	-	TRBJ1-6	CASHTGLTDSPLHF	TGTGCCAGCCACACAGGGCTGACGGATTCACCCCTCCACTTT
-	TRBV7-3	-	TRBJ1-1	CASSPIWQVGGPEAFF	TGTGCCAGCAGCCCTATTTGGCAGGTGGGGGGCCCTGAAGCTTTCTTT
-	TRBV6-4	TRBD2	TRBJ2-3	CASSDESLAPVDTQYF	TGTGCCAGCAGTGACGAGTCACTAGCGCCAGTAGATACGCAGTATTTT
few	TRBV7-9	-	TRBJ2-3	CASSPGSPGGTDTQYF	TGTGCCAGCAGCCCGGGCTCTCCCGGTGGCACAGATACGCAGTATTTT
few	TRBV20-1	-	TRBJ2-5	CSARTYVGGPPETQYF	TGCAGTGCTAGGACCTATGTGGGGGGGCCCCCAGAGACCCAGTACTTC
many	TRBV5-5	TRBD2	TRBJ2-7	CASSRGVAADEQYF	TGTGCCAGCAGCCGGGGGGTAGCAGCCGACGAGCAGTACTTC
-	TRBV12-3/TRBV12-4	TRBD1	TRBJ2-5	CASSPETGMGVETQYF	TGTGCCAGCAGTCCGGAGACAGGGATGGGGGTAGAGACCCAGTACTTC